The present T cell receptor (beta chain) was sequenced within a study of molecular identifiers for immune sequencing clone quantification. Overall study findings and caveats: Effector cells had over 98% of their molecules in clones above 20 RNA copies, while naive cells had under 1%.

Sorted cell numbers of roughly 19,000 to 1,000,000, with 10%, 30% or 50% RNA, served as input for naive CD8 libraries. A CD8+CD4-CCR7+CD45RA+ phenotype served as the sorting definition for naive CD8 T cells. This clonotype was observed many times. Its matching antigen is unknown. TCRdb passed the PCR reads through MiXCR, listing each CDR3 protein once. The sample carries hundreds of thousands of distinct CDR3 sequences, 25% recorded once. The CDR3 is 15 residues long. The junction had 6 bases not matched to a gene; V was cut back by 4 bases and J by 2 bases. Germline CDR1 SGHKS, CDR2 YYEKEE (reference sequence).

The sample was naive CD8+ T cells from blood, with Jurkat cell RNA spiked in. This sample's subset: FACS-sorted CD8+CD4-CCR7+CD45RA+ naive T cells. V usage is TRBV5-5 and J usage is TRBJ2-3; 8 bases fit TRBD1. This clonotype originated in a human donor in good health. Some libraries in this study had Jurkat cell RNA spiked in. CDR3 in amino acids: CASSRQGYLTDTQYF. Written as DNA, the CDR3 is TGTGCCAGCAGCAGACAGGGGTATCTCACAGATACGCAGTATTTT. The complete variable domain, with remaining parts taken from reference TRBV5-5 and TRBJ2-3, reads DAGVTQSPTHLIKTRGQQVTLRCSPISGHKSVSWYQQVLGQGPQFIFQYYEKEERGRGNFPDRFSARQFPNYSSELNVNALLLGDSALYLCASSRQGYLTDTQYFGPGTRLTVL.